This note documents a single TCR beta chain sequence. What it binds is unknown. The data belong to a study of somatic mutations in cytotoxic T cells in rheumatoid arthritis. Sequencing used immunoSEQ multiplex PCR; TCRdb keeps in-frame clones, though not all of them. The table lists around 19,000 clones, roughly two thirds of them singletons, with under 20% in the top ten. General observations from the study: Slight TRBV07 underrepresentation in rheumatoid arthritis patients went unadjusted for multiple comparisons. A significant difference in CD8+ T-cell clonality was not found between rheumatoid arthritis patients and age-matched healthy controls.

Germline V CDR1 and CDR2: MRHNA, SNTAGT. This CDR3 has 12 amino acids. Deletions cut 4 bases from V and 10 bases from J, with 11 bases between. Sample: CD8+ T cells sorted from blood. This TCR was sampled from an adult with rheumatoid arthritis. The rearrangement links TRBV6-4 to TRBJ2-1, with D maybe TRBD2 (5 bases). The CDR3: CASSANQREQFF. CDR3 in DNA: TGTGCCAGCAGTGCTAACCAGCGGGAGCAGTTCTTC.